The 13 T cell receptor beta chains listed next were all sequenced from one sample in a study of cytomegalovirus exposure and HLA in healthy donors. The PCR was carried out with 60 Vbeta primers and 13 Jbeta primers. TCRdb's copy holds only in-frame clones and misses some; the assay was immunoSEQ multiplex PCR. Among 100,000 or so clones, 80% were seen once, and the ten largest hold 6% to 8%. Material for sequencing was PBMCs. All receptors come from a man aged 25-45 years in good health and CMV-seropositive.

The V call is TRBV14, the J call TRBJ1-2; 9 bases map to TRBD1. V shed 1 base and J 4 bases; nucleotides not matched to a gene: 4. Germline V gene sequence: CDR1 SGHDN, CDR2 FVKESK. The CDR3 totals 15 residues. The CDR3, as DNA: TGTGCCAGCAGCCAAGTACAGGGGGCGTCCTATGGCTACACCTTC. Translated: CASSQVQGASYGYTF.

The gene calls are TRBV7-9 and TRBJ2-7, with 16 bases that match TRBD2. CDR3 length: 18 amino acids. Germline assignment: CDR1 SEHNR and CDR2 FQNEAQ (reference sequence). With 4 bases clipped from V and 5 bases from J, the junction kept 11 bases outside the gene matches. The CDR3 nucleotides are TGTGCCAGCAGCTCCAGGTCGGGGACTAGCGGGGGGGCCCACGAGCAGTACTTC. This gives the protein CASSSRSGTSGGAHEQYF.

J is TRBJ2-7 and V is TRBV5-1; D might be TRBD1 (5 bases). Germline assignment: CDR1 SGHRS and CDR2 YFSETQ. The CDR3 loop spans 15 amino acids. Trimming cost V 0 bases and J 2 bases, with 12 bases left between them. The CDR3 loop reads CASSLAGQGPYEQYF. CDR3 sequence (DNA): TGCGCCAGCAGCTTGGCCGGGCAGGGCCCCTACGAGCAGTACTTC.

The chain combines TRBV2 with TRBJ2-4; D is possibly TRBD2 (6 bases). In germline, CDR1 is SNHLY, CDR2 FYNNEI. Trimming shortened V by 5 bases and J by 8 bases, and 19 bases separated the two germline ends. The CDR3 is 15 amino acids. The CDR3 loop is CASSLNTGTSDIQYF. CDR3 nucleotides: TGTGCCAGCAGTTTGAACACCGGGACTTCGGACATTCAGTACTTC.

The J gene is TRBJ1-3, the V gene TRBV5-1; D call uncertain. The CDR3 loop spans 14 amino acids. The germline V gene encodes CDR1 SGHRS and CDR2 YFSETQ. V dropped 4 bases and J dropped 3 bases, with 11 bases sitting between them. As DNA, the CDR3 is TGCGCCAGCAGCGAGGGAGCCGTTGGAAACACCATATATTTT. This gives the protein CASSEGAVGNTIYF.

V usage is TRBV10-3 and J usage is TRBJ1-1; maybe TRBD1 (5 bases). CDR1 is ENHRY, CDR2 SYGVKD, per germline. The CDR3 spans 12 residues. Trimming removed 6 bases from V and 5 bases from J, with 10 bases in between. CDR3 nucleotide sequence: TGTGCCATCAGGGTTGACAGTACTGAAGCTTTCTTT. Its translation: CAIRVDSTEAFF.

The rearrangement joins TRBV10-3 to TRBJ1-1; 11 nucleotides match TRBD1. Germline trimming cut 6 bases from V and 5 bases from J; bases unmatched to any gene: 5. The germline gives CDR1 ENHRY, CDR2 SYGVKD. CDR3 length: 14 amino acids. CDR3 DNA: TGTGCCATCAGCGTGGACAGGGGGCGGACTGAAGCTTTCTTT. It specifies CAISVDRGRTEAFF.

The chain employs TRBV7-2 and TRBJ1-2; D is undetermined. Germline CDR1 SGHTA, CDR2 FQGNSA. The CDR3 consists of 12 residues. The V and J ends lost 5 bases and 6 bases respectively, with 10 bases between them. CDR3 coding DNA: TGTGCCAGCAGCCGCGAGAGGGATGGCTACACCTTC. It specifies CASSRERDGYTF.

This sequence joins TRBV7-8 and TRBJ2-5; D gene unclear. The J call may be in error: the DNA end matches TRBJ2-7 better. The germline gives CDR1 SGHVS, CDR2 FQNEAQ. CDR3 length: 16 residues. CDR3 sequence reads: CASSLALAALNYEQYF. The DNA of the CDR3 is TGTGCCAGCAGCTTAGCGTTGGCAGCCTTAAACTACGAGCAGTACTTC.

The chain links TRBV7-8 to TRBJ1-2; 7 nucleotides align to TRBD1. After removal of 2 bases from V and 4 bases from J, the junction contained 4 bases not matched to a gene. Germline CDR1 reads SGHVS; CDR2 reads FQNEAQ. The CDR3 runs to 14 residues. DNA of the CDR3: TGTGCCAGCAGCTTAACGACAGGGACCTATGGCTACACCTTC. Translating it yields CASSLTTGTYGYTF.

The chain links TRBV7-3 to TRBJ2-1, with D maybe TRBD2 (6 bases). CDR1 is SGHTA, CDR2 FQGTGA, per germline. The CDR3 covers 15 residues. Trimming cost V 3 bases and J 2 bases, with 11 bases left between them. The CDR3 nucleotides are TGTGCCAGCAGCTTCGGGGGTGGGACCTACAATGAGCAGTTCTTC. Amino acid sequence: CASSFGGGTYNEQFF.

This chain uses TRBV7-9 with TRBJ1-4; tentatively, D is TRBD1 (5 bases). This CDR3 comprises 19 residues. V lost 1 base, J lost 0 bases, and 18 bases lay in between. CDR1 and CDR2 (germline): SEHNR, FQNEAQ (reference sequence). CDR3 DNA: TGTGCCAGCAGCTTAGGAGTACAGGCGGTCTCCGCAACTAATGAAAAACTGTTTTTT. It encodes CASSLGVQAVSATNEKLFF.

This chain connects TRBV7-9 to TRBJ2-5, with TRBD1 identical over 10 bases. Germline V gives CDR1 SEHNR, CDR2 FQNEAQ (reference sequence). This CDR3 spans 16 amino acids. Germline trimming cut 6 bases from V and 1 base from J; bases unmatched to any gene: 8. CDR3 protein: CASRPRTGGIQETQYF. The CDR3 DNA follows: TGTGCCAGCAGGCCCCGGACAGGGGGAATCCAAGAGACCCAGTACTTC.